This TCR beta chain is from a study of cytomegalovirus exposure and HLA in healthy donors. Across the whole study: The same platform as the approximately 660 first-cohort repertoires was used for the 120 validation repertoires, a later analysis reported.

Clones were read by immunoSEQ multiplex PCR, and TCRdb kept only the in-frame ones, dropping some. This sample has tens of thousands of clones, with roughly 84% found just once. Study-level points and caveats: Cytomegalovirus status was reportedly diagnosed by the classifier with high sensitivity and specificity. There were a few CMV-associated chains whose specificity for CMV antigens was confirmed in vitro.

This clone was recorded only once. Its target is not known. The origin of this receptor is a woman aged 18-29 years in good health and CMV-seropositive. Source material: PBMCs.

Here the CDR3 DNA reads TGTGCCAGCTCACCTCCCGGGACAGGTGGCGAGCAGTACTTC. Its protein is CASSPPGTGGEQYF. The chain has TRBV18 and TRBJ2-7; 8 bases line up with TRBD1. The CDR3 loop spans 14 amino acids. After removal of 3 bases from V and 6 bases from J, the junction contained 7 bases not matched to a gene. Germline values: CDR1 KGHSH, CDR2 LQKENI.